The 23 T cell receptor beta chains below all came from one sample that was sequenced in a study of cytomegalovirus exposure and HLA in healthy donors (dated by TCRdb to about 2017). The method behind the library was the immunoSEQ multiplex PCR assay. In its TCRdb copy, this immuneACCESS table keeps in-frame sequences only and misses some clones. Where compared with another copy, unresolved V genes explain less than half of these, and the others have no known cause. The sample table shows fewer than 60,000 clones, and around 94% are seen once. Clones ranked in the top ten supply around 8% of the sample. Sequences were obtained from PBMCs. The source is a woman between 18 and 30 years old in good health and CMV-seropositive.

V and J are TRBV6-5 and TRBJ1-2; TRBD1 matches 7 bases. The CDR3 has 13 amino acids. CDR1 is MNHEY, CDR2 SVGAGI, per germline. The ends lost 4 bases at V and 8 bases at J; junction bases unmatched: 7. CDR3 sequence reads: CASSFTRGHGYTF. The DNA of the CDR3 is TGTGCCAGCAGTTTTACTAGGGGGCACGGCTACACCTTC.

The chain combines TRBV7-9 with TRBJ2-5; D call uncertain. V was pared by 4 bases and J by 1 base, with 13 bases between. This CDR3 is built from 15 residues. Looked up from germline, CDR1 is SEHNR and CDR2 is FQNEAQ (reference sequence). The CDR3 nucleotides are TGTGCCAGCAGCTCCCCCCGCAGACTCCAAGAGACCCAGTACTTC. This translates into CASSSPRRLQETQYF.

The CDR3 DNA is TGTGCCATCAGTGAGGCGGGTTTCCGTCAGCCCCAGCATTTT. Residues: CAISEAGFRQPQHF. The chain has TRBV10-3 and TRBJ1-5; D is ambiguous. The V end was cut by 2 bases, the J end by 6 bases, with 11 bases between. Germline V gene data show CDR1 as ENHRY and CDR2 as SYGVKD. This CDR3 is 14 amino acids long.

The V call is TRBV7-2, the J call TRBJ2-1; 7 nucleotides agree with TRBD2. V gave up 0 bases and J gave up 4 bases; unmatched junction bases: 12. The CDR3 contains 18 residues. From germline, CDR1 is SGHTA and CDR2 FQGNSA. CDR3 nucleotides: TGTGCCAGCAGCTTAGCTTTGTATCCGAGCGGGGAGTACAATGAGCAGTTCTTC. It is translated as CASSLALYPSGEYNEQFF.

The chain has TRBV5-1 and TRBJ2-5; TRBD1 is a possible D gene (5 bases). Germline V gene sequence: CDR1 SGHRS, CDR2 YFSETQ. The length of the CDR3 is 15 residues. Deletions cut 1 base from V and 2 bases from J, with 12 bases between. DNA of the CDR3: TGCGCCAGCAGCTTGCAGACAGTGGGTCAAGAGACCCAGTACTTC. Translation gives CASSLQTVGQETQYF.

The chain couples TRBV5-1 to TRBJ2-5; D remains ambiguous. This CDR3 region has 11 residues. The ends were cut back, 4 bases at V and 4 bases at J, with 5 bases in the middle. Germline V gene sequence: CDR1 SGHRS, CDR2 YFSETQ. In DNA form, the CDR3 reads TGCGCCAGCAGCGATAGAGAGACCCAGTACTTC. Protein product: CASSDRETQYF.

The chain is built from TRBV5-4 and TRBJ2-1, with TRBD2 matching 7 bases. J gave up 8 bases and V 6 bases, and 11 bases lay outside the gene matches. Germline V lookup: CDR1 SGHNT, CDR2 YYREEE (reference sequence). This CDR3 has 14 residues. The CDR3, as DNA: TGTGCCAGCAACCCGGGACTACGGGTCGATGAGCAGTTCTTC. Translating it yields CASNPGLRVDEQFF.

The chain employs TRBV6-6 and TRBJ1-4; D is undetermined. The CDR3 sequence is 15 residues long. The germline V and J ends were trimmed by 0 bases and 4 bases, with 9 bases remaining between them. Germline loops: CDR1 MNHNY, CDR2 SVGAGI (reference sequence). CDR3 sequence reads: CASSYSGALNEKLFF. The CDR3 DNA is TGTGCCAGCAGTTACTCGGGCGCCCTTAATGAAAAACTGTTTTTT.

V usage is TRBV15 and J usage is TRBJ2-7; 13 bases are a match to TRBD2. CDR1 and CDR2 (germline): LNHNV, YYDKDF (reference sequence). The CDR3 runs to 19 residues. V was clipped by 0 bases and J by 5 bases; unmatched bases: 13. CDR3 nucleotide sequence: TGTGCCACCAGCAGAGATCTCACTAGCGGGAGGGCCGATCAGAACGAGCAGTACTTC. It specifies CATSRDLTSGRADQNEQYF.

The chain employs TRBV30 and TRBJ2-1; TRBD2 is a possible D gene (6 bases). The V end lost 2 bases, the J end lost 9 bases, and 23 bases lay between the germline ends. There are 16 residues in the CDR3. From germline, CDR1 is GTSNPN and CDR2 SVGIG (reference sequence). The DNA for the CDR3 is TGTGCCTGGAGTCGCTCCCCGGGGACTTCTCAGACTGAGCAGTTCTTC. It translates to CAWSRSPGTSQTEQFF.

CDR3 DNA sequence: TGTGCCAGCAGCGTAGCCCTAGCTTCCAACTACGAGCAGTACTTC. Encoded protein: CASSVALASNYEQYF. The chain has TRBV9 and TRBJ2-7; D may be TRBD2 (5 bases). V lost 0 bases and J 3 bases, leaving 13 bases between the germline ends. Per germline, CDR1 SGDLS and CDR2 YYNGEE. The CDR3 has 15 residues.

The chain recombines TRBV4-2 with TRBJ1-1; D gene uncertain. This CDR3 spans 13 amino acids. Germline CDR1 LGHNA, CDR2 YNFKEQ. Between the trimmed V and J ends, which lost 1 base and 4 bases, there was a span of 7 bases. The CDR3 bases are TGTGCCAGCAGCCAAGTCAGCGGCACTGAAGCTTTCTTT. This sequence encodes CASSQVSGTEAFF.

The chain recombines TRBV18 with TRBJ1-1; 12 bases line up with TRBD1. The CDR3 runs to 17 residues. CDR1 KGHSH and CDR2 LQKENI come from the germline V gene. J gave up 4 bases and V 2 bases, and 8 bases lay outside the gene matches. This CDR3 is CASSPVGTGGGTTEAFF. CDR3 nucleotide sequence: TGTGCCAGCTCACCAGTTGGGACAGGGGGCGGAACCACTGAAGCTTTCTTT.

This chain links TRBV6-5 with TRBJ2-5; D possibly corresponds to TRBD1 (6 bases). Germline V lookup: CDR1 MNHEY, CDR2 SVGAGI. With 5 bases removed from V and 5 bases from J, the gap between germline ends came to 18 bases. The CDR3 consists of 15 residues. The CDR3 DNA reads TGTGCCAGCAGTAGATACAGGGTGTTTGGTGAGACCCAGTACTTC. Translating gives CASSRYRVFGETQYF.

The CDR3 DNA reads TGTGCCAGCAGCAGCCACAGGGGGCCCGCAGATACGCAGTATTTT. Translation: CASSSHRGPADTQYF. The chain has TRBV11-3 and TRBJ2-3; 9 positions agree with TRBD1. This CDR3 contains 15 residues. The V segment lost 5 bases and the J segment 4 bases; nucleotides outside the gene matches: 7. The V gene's germline CDR1 is SGHNT and CDR2 YENEEA.

A single count supports this clone. V gene TRBV6-5 combines with J gene TRBJ1-1, with 7 nucleotides matching TRBD1. The CDR3 spans 14 residues. V gave up 7 bases and J gave up 1 base; unmatched junction bases: 6. Germline V CDR1 and CDR2: MNHEY, SVGAGI. CDR3 coding DNA: TGTGCCAGCATAAGGAGGACAGGGAACACTGAAGCTTTCTTT. Translating it yields CASIRRTGNTEAFF.

In its sample, this clone was seen once. This chain links TRBV28 with TRBJ2-3, with 8 bases matching TRBD1. The germline V gene encodes CDR1 MDHEN and CDR2 SYDVKM. V was pared by 5 bases and J by 2 bases, with 3 bases of the junction left unmatched. This CDR3 spans 14 amino acids. The CDR3 sequence is CASSRGQDTDTQYF. Here the CDR3 DNA reads TGTGCCAGCAGTCGGGGACAGGACACAGATACGCAGTATTTT.

The chain recombines TRBV28 with TRBJ1-5; no firm D call. The V gene lost 6 bases and the J gene lost 6 bases, with 21 bases spanning the gap. The CDR3 runs 16 residues. Germline V lookup: CDR1 MDHEN, CDR2 SYDVKM. The CDR3 sequence: CASSSRGSGRSQPQHF. CDR3 nucleotides: TGTGCCAGCAGCTCCCGAGGATCCGGTCGGAGTCAGCCCCAGCATTTT.

This sequence joins TRBV6-1 and TRBJ2-3; D remains ambiguous. CDR3 length equals 15 residues. The germline V gene encodes CDR1 MNHNS and CDR2 SASEGT. Trimming stripped 1 base from V and 0 bases from J, with 8 bases between. This CDR3 is CASSEVPGSTDTQYF. The CDR3 nucleotides are TGTGCCAGCAGTGAAGTGCCGGGTAGCACAGATACGCAGTATTTT.

This clone has only a few counts. The chain uses TRBV6-4 and TRBJ2-1; 10 bases match TRBD1. V was clipped by 5 bases and J by 6 bases; unmatched bases: 10. The CDR3 has 16 residues. In germline, CDR1 is MRHNA, CDR2 SNTAGT. The DNA for the CDR3 is TGTGCCAGCAGTCTTAACGCGGGACAGGGGTTCAATGAGCAGTTCTTC. Translation gives CASSLNAGQGFNEQFF.

The chain is built from TRBV19 and TRBJ2-7; 7 bases map to TRBD2. The J segment lost 6 bases and the V segment lost 3 bases, leaving 8 bases of the junction unmatched. The CDR3 extends over 14 amino acids. The germline V gene encodes CDR1 LNHDA and CDR2 SQIVND (reference sequence). The CDR3 sequence: CASSMGGSSAEQYF. Written as DNA, the CDR3 is TGTGCCAGTAGTATGGGAGGGAGCTCCGCCGAGCAGTACTTC.

The rearrangement uses TRBV5-1 and TRBJ2-1, with 14 bases matching TRBD2. Germline V gene lookup returns CDR1 SGHRS and CDR2 YFSETQ. The CDR3 covers 16 residues. The ends lost 4 bases at V and 8 bases at J; junction bases unmatched: 8. This chain's CDR3 is CASSQHPGLAGDEQFF. CDR3 DNA: TGCGCCAGCAGCCAACATCCGGGACTAGCGGGAGATGAGCAGTTCTTC.

CDR3 nucleotide sequence: TGTGCCATCAGCCGAGCGGGGGGCCTGGAGCAGTACTTC. It yields the protein CAISRAGGLEQYF. The chain has TRBV10-3 and TRBJ2-7; TRBD2 agrees at 9 bases. Germline V lookup: CDR1 ENHRY, CDR2 SYGVKD. The CDR3 sequence is 13 residues long. V lost 6 bases to trimming and J lost 7 bases; unmatched junction nucleotides: 7.